The clone carrying this TCR beta chain was seen ten or more times. MiXCR, applied by TCRdb to the multiplex PCR reads, yields one record per CDR3 protein. The repertoire holds roughly 220,000 distinct CDR3 sequences, with less than 35% as singletons. This record comes from a study of breast tumors, draining lymph nodes, adjacent tissues. Germline CDR1 LNHNV, CDR2 YYDKDF (reference sequence). Trimming removed 0 bases from V and 7 bases from J, with 7 bases in between. The CDR3 is made up of 13 amino acids. Samples came from axillary lymph nodes draining the breast cancer. This clonotype was obtained from a female donor with breast cancer. Some clones in this sample may be carry-over from other donors' samples. The chain carries TRBV15 and TRBJ2-1, with D uncertain. The specimen was axillary lymph node tissue. In DNA form, the CDR3 reads TGTGCCACCAGCAGAGATCCCGGGAATGAGCAGTTCTTC. This translates into CATSRDPGNEQFF.